Sequencing of this T cell receptor beta chain was carried out in a study of blood T cell repertoires in COVID-19. Study-level background: T cells, B-cell-depleted T cells, or PBMCs supplied cDNA or gDNA.

Those enrolled, adults aged roughly 18 to 95 years, came from 24 US areas. Each participant's cohort was designated according to participant-reported clinical history. Each exposed participant met a COVID-19 case in the 2 weeks preceding study entry. The germline V gene has CDR1 MDHEN and CDR2 SYDVKM. This CDR3 region has 17 residues. Trimming at V came to 4 bases and at J to 2 bases, leaving 7 bases not matched to a gene. Produced via immunoSEQ multiplex PCR; TCRdb's table is partial and in-frame only. The sample yields about 300,000 clones, roughly 89% seen once. The material sequenced was PBMCs or T cells enriched from blood (not recorded which). The chain couples TRBV28 to TRBJ1-3; 11 positions match TRBD1. This sequence originates from a woman in her forties or fifties who had been exposed to COVID-19. CDR3 nucleotide sequence: TGTGCCAGCAGTTATGGACAGGGGGCGCGAGCTGGAAACACCATATATTTT. This encodes CASSYGQGARAGNTIYF.